The rows below give T cell receptor beta chains drawn from one sample of a study of blood T cell repertoires in COVID-19. The protocol was immunoSEQ multiplex PCR, while the TCRdb copy is restricted to in-frame clones and leaves out a portion. The sample shows roughly 340,000 clones, around 87% of them seen only once. What was sequenced was PBMCs or T cells enriched from blood (not recorded which). These receptors were obtained from a man aged 18 to 29 who had recovered from COVID-19. Both conserved end residues are trimmed from each CDR3. The order of the fields is V gene, CDR3 protein.

>TRBV6-5
ASSQSPRTGREAF
>TRBV6-5
ASSIWADTEAF
>TRBV2
ASTRRTGSTDTQY
>TRBV20-1
SAPDTYEQY
>TRBV6-4
ASSDGLLDTQY
>TRBV19
ASSDRGQLQF
>TRBV6-5
ASSYAGQGGFGELF
>TRBV27
ASRTGGYGYT
>TRBV5-1
ASSSRDRGLETQY
>TRBV19
ASSNGLTSGRNNEQF
>TRBV16
ASSNPNAGTYNEQF
>TRBV10-3
ATRIAETNTGELF
>TRBV10-3
AISRGQGQDEQF
>TRBV9
ASSPGRGGEKLF
>TRBV9
ASSEFSGRANNEQF
>TRBV7-9
ASSPTSRGPGELF
>TRBV6-6
ASSRPRIIFRQGGSQETQY
>TRBV2
ASTAAYEQY
>TRBV12-5
ASGFPSPGTEAF
>TRBV5-1
ASSSATGPTEAF
>TRBV6-5
ASRPTGLAAF
>TRBV6-5
ASSFGQGMNEQY
>TRBV29-1
SVGPEAGLTNTEAF
>TRBV4-1
ASSQEGGNEQF
>TRBV21-1
ASSLQGLAGGSPSTDTQY
>TRBV2
ASSSRRPLAVPREQY
>TRBV3-1/TRBV3-2
ASSHYTSTDEQF
>TRBV28
ASSLLAGGRNEQF
>TRBV4-1
ASSQQHRVNSPLH
>TRBV7-9
ASFSGGANEQF
>TRBV30
AWSNRGLGTQY
>TRBV28
ASSLTGGSYGYT
>TRBV5-1
ASSLGGLYEQY
>TRBV6-2/TRBV6-3
ASSPPPETSGGIHHTQY
>TRBV19
ASSIGTGNSPLH
>TRBV4-1
ASSQVLAGIGEQF
>TRBV7-9
ASSLPPGGGRSNEQF
>TRBV13
ASSLLGGRYEQY
>TRBV7-9
ASSWDRATREAF
>TRBV4-2
ASSQPGLAGKNTGELF
>TRBV10-1
ASSTGAMGTDTQY
>TRBV9
ASSVEATKNIQY
>TRBV27
ASWGAAGAGENIQY
>TRBV6-5
ASSYWGGQPQH
>TRBV28
ASRTYLTDREETQY
>TRBV30
AWSVAAVGGQPQH
>TRBV2
ASSLGQVFYEQY
>TRBV18
ASSPPQGHSFEQY
>TRBV27
ASRAGLSNQPQH